This TCR beta chain came from a study of shared clonotypes between healthy human individuals. Clones were read by immunoSEQ multiplex PCR, and TCRdb kept only the in-frame ones, dropping some. The sample includes around 1,100,000 clones, 60% to 80% of them seen just once. Of note for this clone: Its antigen is not identified.

Study-wide results and caveats: Sampling covered blood only; tissue repertoires likely differ.

Deletions cut 5 bases from V and 0 bases from J, with 7 bases between. The CDR3 has 13 residues. CDR1 and CDR2 (germline): SGHTA, FQGTGA. The chain joins TRBV7-3 to TRBJ1-1; no clear D gene. The source is a young man in good health. Some clones in this sample may be carry-over from other donors' samples. The source material was memory CD4+ T cells from PBMCs. Subset specified: CD45RA-negative fraction. The chain's CDR3 is CASSTDLNTEAFF. CDR3 bases: TGTGCCAGCAGCACGGACCTGAACACTGAAGCTTTCTTT.